This TCR beta chain was identified in a study of glioma-infiltrating T cells. Study-wide results and limits: Tissue-blood divergence was below expectation in non-neoplastic patients, above in gliomas. Only very few CDR3 sequences appeared in both tissue and blood.

About this clonotype itself: Its antigen is as yet unknown.

Using RNA template, CDR3s of TCR alpha and beta were amplified with iRepertoire arm-PCR. For one-step reverse transcription and amplification, about 90-400 ng of tissue mRNA or PBMC total RNA was used. One entry per CDR3 protein results from TCRdb running MiXCR on the multiplex PCR reads. The sample yields around 120,000 distinct CDR3 sequences, around a quarter seen once. The germline V gene encodes CDR1 SGHTA and CDR2 FQGTGA. V was pared by 1 base and J by 9 bases, with 9 bases between. The CDR3 length is 12 residues. V is TRBV7-3 and J is TRBJ2-5; D is possibly TRBD2 (6 bases). This receptor was obtained from a human donor with low-grade glioma or glioblastoma, undergoing nonglioma brain surgery, or in good health (not recorded which). The sample was glioma tissue, nonneoplastic brain tissue, or PBMCs (not recorded which). This CDR3 reads CASSLMGEAQYF. The CDR3 DNA is TGTGCCAGCAGCTTAATGGGGGAGGCCCAGTACTTC. The whole variable domain, remainder taken from reference TRBV7-3 and TRBJ2-5, is GAGVSQTPSNKVTEKGKYVELRCDPISGHTALYWYRQSLGQGPEFLIYFQGTGAADDSGLPNDRFFAVRPEGSVSTLKIQRTERGDSAVYLCASSLMGEAQYFGPGTRLLVL.